This passage covers 3 T cell receptor beta chains from one sample sequenced in a study of identical twins. TCRdb reprocessed the 5' RACE reads with MiXCR, giving one entry per CDR3 protein. The sample comprises 200,000 or so distinct CDR3 sequences, 6% to 9% of which are singletons, and roughly 2% rests with the top ten. These records were also assigned to another study, of yellow fever vaccine responses in identical twins.

Sequenced material: memory (CD45RO+) T cells sorted from blood. Receptors originate from a young woman in good health.

This clonotype was observed at least ten times. J is TRBJ2-1 and V is TRBV7-9, with D perhaps TRBD2 (6 bases). The V end was cut by 2 bases, the J end by 9 bases, with 17 bases between. The CDR3 sequence is 15 residues long. The V gene's germline CDR1 is SEHNR and CDR2 FQNEAQ (reference sequence). CDR3 coding DNA: TGTGCCAGCAGCTTAAGGGCGGGAATGGTTTTTGAGCAGTTCTTC. It yields the protein CASSLRAGMVFEQFF. Variable domain in full (rest from reference TRBV7-9 and TRBJ2-1): DTGVSQNPRHKITKRGQNVTFRCDPISEHNRLYWYRQTLGQGPEFLTYFQNEAQLEKSRLLSDRFSAERPKGSFSTLEIQRTEQGDSAMYLCASSLRAGMVFEQFFGPGTRLTVL.

This clonotype was seen many times. The gene calls are TRBV24-1 and TRBJ2-1; TRBD1 matches at 10 bases. The CDR3 has 17 amino acids. Germline V gives CDR1 KGHDR, CDR2 SFDVKD. The V and J ends lost 0 bases and 1 base, in that order; junction bases with no gene match: 2. CDR3: CATSDLSGQGSYNEQFF. The CDR3 bases are TGTGCCACCAGTGATTTGTCGGGACAGGGGTCCTACAATGAGCAGTTCTTC.

V is TRBV10-3 and J is TRBJ1-6; TRBD1 aligns across 9 bases. There are 15 residues in the CDR3. Germline lookup yields CDR1 ENHRY and CDR2 SYGVKD. The trim removed 3 bases at V and 8 bases at J, leaving 5 bases unmatched. Written as DNA, the CDR3 is TGTGCCATCAGTGAAACCGGGACAGGGTATTCACCCCTCCACTTT. This sequence encodes CAISETGTGYSPLHF.